This T cell receptor (beta chain) is drawn from a study of robustness of blood B and T cell sequencing (dated by TCRdb to 2016 to 2019). General notes on the study: The goal of the study was to figure out the amount of peripheral blood required to reliably characterize the TCRbeta and IgG repertoires of an individual. For technical replicates, two replicate TCRbeta cDNA libraries were prepared from one shared RNA pool that came from a single 10 ml draw. TCRbeta and IgG repertoires were quantified in each of the 10 to 11 independently drawn blood samples. The study at large found these results: EDTA tubes required immediate fractionation, limiting use in multi-site collections. TCRbeta rarefaction curves did not fully plateau, suggesting under-sequencing or many low-abundance clonotypes. When technical replicate libraries were compared, more than 85% of the top 10,000 TCRbeta clonotypes in one library also turned up in the other. Coverage of the top 10,000 TCRbeta clonotypes approached saturation when 3 or 4 tubes (about 29-45 ml blood) were combined. Evidence of cross-contamination, likely caused by batch processing, was seen in one pair of TCRbeta libraries, and the UMI-sequence pairs shared between the two libraries were removed. No improvement in the overlap of rare TCRbeta clonotypes was observed when tubes were pooled, implying that much larger blood volumes would be needed for rare TCRbeta clonotypes to be captured. Every single 10 ml sample contained the 1,000 most abundant TCRbeta clonotypes from the pooled draws.

About this clonotype itself: Its antigen is not yet known. Base quality data are lacking; no much larger clone is found one base away.

Libraries came from PCR. TCRdb lists the instrument as Illumina MiSeq. SMARTScribe reverse transcriptase and a 5' template-switch oligo, by which a universal priming site was added, were used for cDNA synthesis. The template-switch oligo carried a 12-nucleotide random unique molecular identifier (UMI) that tagged each cDNA molecule. During reverse transcription, TCRbeta transcripts were targeted using chain-specific reverse primers. Residual template-switch adapters were removed by uracil DNA glycosylase treatment, and cDNA was purified using a Qiagen MinElute kit. The first PCR ran for 20 to 25 cycles with KAPA HiFi HotStart ReadyMix and step-out primers, divided among four 50 microliter reactions. Before any further amplification, the products of the first-round PCR were gel-purified. Illumina Nextera adapters were added in a second 8-cycle PCR, after which libraries were purified and pooled. The UMI barcode for each TCRbeta molecule was captured by a 50-nucleotide 5' read. The original pipeline was this. Reads were grouped by UMI into consensus reads using the MIGEC toolkit. PEAR was used to merge forward and reverse consensus reads, producing the final reads. Identical UMI-sequence pairs found in more than one library were treated as cross-sample contamination and removed by a custom decontamination script. MIGMAP, a wrapper around IgBLAST, was used to carry out V(D)J assignment and CDR3 extraction. A TCR clonotype was defined as sharing the same V gene, J gene and CDR3 amino acid sequence, and CDR1 and CDR2 were not sequenced. TCRdb reprocessing: public reads trimmed at Q25 with fastp, clones called with MiXCR, in-frame beta chains kept. Each entry is one CDR3 protein sequence, shown with its most common DNA and genes. These V and J calls are TCRdb output, not the study's own analysis. This sample lists fewer than 2,000 distinct CDR3 sequences; around 50% were detected once. The ten largest make up approximately 37% of the sample.

CDR1 and CDR2, looked up from the germline V gene (reference sequence), are SGHAT and FQDESV. The germline ends are 19 bases apart after V is trimmed by 5 bases and J by 5 bases. From its cysteine to its phenylalanine, the CDR3 spans 15 amino acids. Only the CDR3 part of the read is kept: 45 bases, read in frame from the first base. TCRbeta repertoires were measured from mRNA instead of genomic DNA, an approach that captures expressed receptors. Buffy coat leukocytes were collected into Trizol, and RNA was extracted with the Direct-zol RNA MiniPrep Plus kit without cell sorting. EDTA blood tubes were centrifuged immediately at 4°C to separate plasma, buffy coat and red blood cells.

The sequence derives from a human donor in good health. This chain is built from TRBV11-1 and TRBJ2-7, with TRBD2 tentatively as D gene (6 bases match). The sequencing sample was made of peripheral blood. The bases read TGTGCCAGCAGCCCTACGGGTGGAGGGGTGAACGAGCAGTACTTC. Its translation is CASSPTGGGVNEQYF.